This record looks at one T cell receptor (beta chain) sequence and its context. The antigen remains unidentified. V shed 0 bases and J shed 5 bases, with 13 bases lying between them. The germline CDR1 and CDR2 sequences are MNHEY and SMNVEV (reference sequence). The CDR3 totals 15 residues. This sample was included in a study of CD8 T cell repertoires and HIV-1 epitope variants. Study-wide context: Each of Twenty-five Gag and Nef epitope peptides stimulated a separate culture.

Clones were sequenced by immunoSEQ multiplex PCR, and TCRdb holds only the in-frame ones, with some missing. The sample consists of about 5,300 clones, approximately 70% of them appearing once. Sequenced sample: cultured CD8+ T cells derived from PBMCs. The sequence came from a male donor with HIV. The chain recombines TRBV27 with TRBJ1-2; D possibly corresponds to TRBD1 (5 bases). CDR3 loop: CASSLSWGSQYGYTF. Here the CDR3 DNA reads TGTGCCAGCAGTTTATCTTGGGGCAGCCAGTATGGCTACACCTTC.